This T cell receptor beta chain was documented in a study of blood T cell repertoires in COVID-19. Study summary: PBMCs, B-cell-depleted T cells, or T cells provided the cDNA or gDNA that made up the material.

Only in-frame clones appear in the TCRdb table, and some are missing; sequencing was by immunoSEQ multiplex PCR. The sample yields a few hundred thousand clones, approximately 84% seen once. Germline-derived CDR1 and CDR2 are SEHNR and FQNEAQ (reference sequence). Trimming removed 0 bases at V and 4 bases at J, with 12 bases between. This CDR3 contains 15 residues. This receptor was taken from a woman in her twenties or thirties who had recovered from COVID-19. Material: PBMCs or T cells enriched from blood (not recorded which). The J gene is TRBJ1-1, the V gene TRBV7-9; D is ambiguous. CDR3 nucleotides: TGTGCCAGCAGCTTAGCTCCTCCGGTTTCCACTGAAGCTTTCTTT. This codes for CASSLAPPVSTEAFF.